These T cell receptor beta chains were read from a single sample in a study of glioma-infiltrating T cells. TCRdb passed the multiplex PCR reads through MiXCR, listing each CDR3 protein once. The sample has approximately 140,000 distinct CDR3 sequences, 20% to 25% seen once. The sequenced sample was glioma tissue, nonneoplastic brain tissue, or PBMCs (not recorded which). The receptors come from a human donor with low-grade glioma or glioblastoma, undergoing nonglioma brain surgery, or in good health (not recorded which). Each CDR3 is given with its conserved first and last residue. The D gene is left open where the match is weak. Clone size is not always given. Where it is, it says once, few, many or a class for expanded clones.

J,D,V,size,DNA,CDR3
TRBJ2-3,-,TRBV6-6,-,TGTGCCAGCAGTTACTCGCGGCCCGGCCCGACAGTTAGCACAGATACGCAGTATTTT,CASSYSRPGPTVSTDTQYF
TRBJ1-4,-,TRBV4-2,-,TGTGCCAGCAGCCAATCGGACAGAGATAATGAAAAACTGTTTTTT,CASSQSDRDNEKLFF
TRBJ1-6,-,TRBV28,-,TGTGCCAGCAGTGAAAGGAATAATACACCCCTCCACTTT,CASSERNNTPLHF
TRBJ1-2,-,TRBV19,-,TGTGCCAGTATCAACCGGGCTACCTATGGCTACACCTTC,CASINRATYGYTF
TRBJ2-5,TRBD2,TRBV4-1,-,TGCGCCAGCAGCCAAGAGAGCGGGGAGTACCAAGAGACCCAGTACTTC,CASSQESGEYQETQYF
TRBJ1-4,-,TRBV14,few,TGTGCCAGCAGCCAAGATCCCGGGACACCCAATGAAAAACTGTTTTTT,CASSQDPGTPNEKLFF
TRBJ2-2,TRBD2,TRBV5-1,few,TGCGCCAGCAGCTTGTTGACTAGCCCTAACACCGGGGAGCTGTTTTTT,CASSLLTSPNTGELFF
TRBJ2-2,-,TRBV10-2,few,TGCGCCAGCATAGGTCTGAACACCGGGGAGCTGTTTTTT,CASIGLNTGELFF
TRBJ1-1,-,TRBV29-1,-,TGCAGCGTTGACGTGTCCAGTCGGGCTTTCTTT,CSVDVSSRAFF
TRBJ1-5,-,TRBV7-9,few,TGTGCCAGCAGCTTAGGAATTCGGACTTCCCAGCATTTT,CASSLGIRTSQHF
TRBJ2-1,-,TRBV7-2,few,TGTGCCAGCAGCCCCCGGACAGACTACAATGAGCAGTTCTTC,CASSPRTDYNEQFF
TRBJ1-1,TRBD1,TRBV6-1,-,TGTGCCAGCAGCGTAGAGGGACAGGGACCCACTGAAGCTTTCTTT,CASSVEGQGPTEAFF
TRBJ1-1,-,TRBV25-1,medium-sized,TGTGCCAGCAGTGAAATCAGGGGTGCAGCTTTCTTT,CASSEIRGAAFF
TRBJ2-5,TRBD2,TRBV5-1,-,TGCGCCAGCAGCCCTGGGACTAGCGGGGGGTTTTCCCAAGAGACCCAGTACTTC,CASSPGTSGGFSQETQYF
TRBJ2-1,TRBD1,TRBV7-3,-,TGTGCCAGCAGCACCTCGGGACAGGGACGGGATGAGCAGTTCTTC,CASSTSGQGRDEQFF
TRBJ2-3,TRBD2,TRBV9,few,TGTGCCAGCAGCGCGGGCGGGGGGGAAGGGTGGACAGATACGCAGTATTTT,CASSAGGGEGWTDTQYF
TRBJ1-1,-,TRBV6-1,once,TGTGCCAGCAGTGAAGAGGGGGATTTGGCTGAAGCTTTCTTT,CASSEEGDLAEAFF
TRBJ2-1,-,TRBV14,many,TGTGCCAGCAGCCCCTCACACAATGAGCAGTTCTTC,CASSPSHNEQFF
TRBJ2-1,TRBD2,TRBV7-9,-,TGTGCCAGCAGCCCCACTAGCGGGGCTGACAATGAGCAGTTCTTC,CASSPTSGADNEQFF
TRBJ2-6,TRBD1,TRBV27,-,TGTGCCAGCGGTGATCCCGGACAGGGGGGACAGGAGGCCAACGTCCTGACTTTC,CASGDPGQGGQEANVLTF
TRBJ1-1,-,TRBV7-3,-,TGTGCCAGCAGCTTAAACGGGAACACTGAAGATTTCTTT,CASSLNGNTEDFF
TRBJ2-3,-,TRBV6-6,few,TGTGCCAGCAGTTACTTGGCCAGGAGCACAGATACGCAGTATTTT,CASSYLARSTDTQYF
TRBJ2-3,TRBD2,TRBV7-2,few,TGTGCCAGCAGCTCCAGGGGACTAGCGGGCACAGATACGCAGTATTTT,CASSSRGLAGTDTQYF
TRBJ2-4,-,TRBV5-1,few,TGCGCCAGCAGCCACAGACAGGGAGCGGGAAACATTCAGTACTTC,CASSHRQGAGNIQYF
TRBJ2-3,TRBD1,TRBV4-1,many,TGCGCCAGCAGCTCCCGGGACAGGTCCCTCACAGATACGCAGTATTTT,CASSSRDRSLTDTQYF
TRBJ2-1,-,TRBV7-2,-,TGTGCCAGCAGCTTATCCCCGTCGGCAAATGAGCAGTTCTTC,CASSLSPSANEQFF
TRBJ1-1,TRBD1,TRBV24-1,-,TGTGCCACCATGGAGACAGGGGGGGACACTGAAGCTTTCTTT,CATMETGGDTEAFF
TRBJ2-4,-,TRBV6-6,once,TGTGCCAGCAGGGGGGGGGCAGGGCACCACTTC,CASRGGAGHHF
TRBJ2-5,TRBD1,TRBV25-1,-,TGTGCCAGCAGTGACCGACAGGGAGTCGTGGAGACCCAGTACTTC,CASSDRQGVVETQYF
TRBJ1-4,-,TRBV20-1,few,TGCAGTGCTAGAGATACCGGCAGGGCTGAAAAACTGTTTTTT,CSARDTGRAEKLFF
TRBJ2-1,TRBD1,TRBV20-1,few,TGCAGTGCTCGGGACAGGATGGGGAATGAGCAATTCTTC,CSARDRMGNEQFF
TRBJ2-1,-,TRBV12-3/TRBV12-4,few,TGTGCCAGCACAGTAGGGGGGGGGATATACAATGAGCAGTTCTTC,CASTVGGGIYNEQFF
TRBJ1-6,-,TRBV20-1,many,TGCAGTGCGAGAGGCGACAACTCCTATAATTCACCCCTCCACTTT,CSARGDNSYNSPLHF
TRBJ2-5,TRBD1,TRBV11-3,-,TGTGCCAGCAGCCTAACCGGGACAGGAATCCAAGAGACCCAGTACTTC,CASSLTGTGIQETQYF
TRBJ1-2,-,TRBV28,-,TGTGCCAGCACCCCGGGGGAGATCTATGGCTACACCTTC,CASTPGEIYGYTF
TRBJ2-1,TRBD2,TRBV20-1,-,TGCAGTGCTAGAGCTAGCGGGGGGGCGGCCTACAATGAGCAGTTCTTC,CSARASGGAAYNEQFF
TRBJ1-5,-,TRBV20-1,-,TGCAGTGCTAGAATGAAGGGGGGGGAGAATCAGCCCCAGCATTTT,CSARMKGGENQPQHF
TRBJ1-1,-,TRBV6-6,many,TGTGCCAGCAGTTACTCCGGAGCAGGGCACTTGAACACTGAAGCTTTCTTT,CASSYSGAGHLNTEAFF
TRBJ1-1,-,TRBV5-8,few,TGTGCCAGCAGCTTGGAATCCGGGGGCAAGACTGAAGCTTTCTTT,CASSLESGGKTEAFF
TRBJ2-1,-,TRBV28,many,TGTGCTCACCGTGGGGGGTGGCCCTACAATGAGCAGTTCTTC,CAHRGGWPYNEQFF
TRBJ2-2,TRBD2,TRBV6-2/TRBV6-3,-,TGTGCCAGCAGCCCGGGAGGGACCGGGGAGCTGTTTTTT,CASSPGGTGELFF
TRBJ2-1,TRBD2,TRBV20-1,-,TGCAGTGCTAGTCCCAGCGGGGGGAGGGCCTACAATGAGCAGTTCTTC,CSASPSGGRAYNEQFF
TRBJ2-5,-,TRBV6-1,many,TGTGCCAGCAGCATACTCGGCCGGGAGACCCAGTACTTC,CASSILGRETQYF
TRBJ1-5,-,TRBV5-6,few,TGTGCCAGCAGCTTAGCGGCCGACAGCGCCCTCAATCAGCCCCAGCATTTT,CASSLAADSALNQPQHF
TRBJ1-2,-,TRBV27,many,TGTGCCAGCAGTTTAGGGGTGTCGGATTCTGGCTATGGCTACACCTTC,CASSLGVSDSGYGYTF
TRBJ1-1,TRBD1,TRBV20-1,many,TGCAGTGCTAGGCTAAAAGACAGGGGGGCTGAAGCTTTCTTT,CSARLKDRGAEAFF
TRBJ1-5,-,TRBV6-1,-,TGTGCCAGCAGTCCGCGAGGGGGCAATCAGCCCCAGCATTTT,CASSPRGGNQPQHF
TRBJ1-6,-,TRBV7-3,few,TGTGCCAGCAGCTTGAATAATTCACCCCTCCACTTT,CASSLNNSPLHF
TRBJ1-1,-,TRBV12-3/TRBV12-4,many,TGTGCCAGCAGTCCTGAAGCTTTCTTT,CASSPEAFF
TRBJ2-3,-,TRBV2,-,TGTGCCAGCAGGACGCCCGGCGGGGGCCGCTGGAGCACAGATACGCAGTATTTT,CASRTPGGGRWSTDTQYF
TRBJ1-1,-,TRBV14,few,TGTGCCAGCAGCCAAGATGTTAGTCTAAGATCTGAAGCTTTCTTT,CASSQDVSLRSEAFF
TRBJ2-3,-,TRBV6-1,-,TGTGCCAGCAAGGGGGTGAATCGCGCTAGCACAGATACGCAGTATTTT,CASKGVNRASTDTQYF
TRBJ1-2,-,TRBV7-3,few,TGTGCCAGCAGCTTTCAGGGGTCTGGTGGCTACACCTTC,CASSFQGSGGYTF